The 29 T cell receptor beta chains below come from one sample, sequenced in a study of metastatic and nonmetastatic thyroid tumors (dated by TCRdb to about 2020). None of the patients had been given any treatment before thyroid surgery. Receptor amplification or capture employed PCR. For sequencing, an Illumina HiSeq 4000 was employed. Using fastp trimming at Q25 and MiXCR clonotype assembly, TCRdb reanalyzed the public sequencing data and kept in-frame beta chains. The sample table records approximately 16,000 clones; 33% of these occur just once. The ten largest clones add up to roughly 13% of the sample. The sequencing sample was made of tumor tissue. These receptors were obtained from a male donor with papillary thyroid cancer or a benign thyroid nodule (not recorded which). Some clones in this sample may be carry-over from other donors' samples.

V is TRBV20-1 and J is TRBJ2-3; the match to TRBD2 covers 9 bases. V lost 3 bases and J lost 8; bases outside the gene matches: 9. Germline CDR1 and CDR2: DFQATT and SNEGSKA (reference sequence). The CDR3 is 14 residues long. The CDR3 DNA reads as TGCAGTGCTAGGGGCGGGAGGGCCGTCTTTACGCAGTATTTT. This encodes CSARGGRAVFTQYF.

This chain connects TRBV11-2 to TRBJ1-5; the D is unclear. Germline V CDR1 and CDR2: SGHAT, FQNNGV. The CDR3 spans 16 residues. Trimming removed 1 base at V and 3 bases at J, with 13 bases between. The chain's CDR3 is CASSLVGVGLNQPQHF. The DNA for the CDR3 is TGTGCCAGCAGCTTAGTGGGTGTTGGTCTCAATCAGCCCCAGCATTTT.

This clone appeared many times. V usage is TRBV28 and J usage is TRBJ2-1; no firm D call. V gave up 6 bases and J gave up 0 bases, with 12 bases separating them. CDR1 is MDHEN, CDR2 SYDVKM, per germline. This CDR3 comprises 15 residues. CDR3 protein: CASRSSLSSYNEQFF. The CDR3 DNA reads TGTGCCAGCAGGTCTAGTTTGAGCTCCTACAATGAGCAGTTCTTC.

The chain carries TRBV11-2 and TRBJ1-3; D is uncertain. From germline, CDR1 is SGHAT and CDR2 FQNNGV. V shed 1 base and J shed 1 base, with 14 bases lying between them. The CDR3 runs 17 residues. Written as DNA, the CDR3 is TGTGCCAGCAGCTTAGTTTGGGCAATCTCATCTGGAAACACCATATATTTT. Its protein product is CASSLVWAISSGNTIYF.

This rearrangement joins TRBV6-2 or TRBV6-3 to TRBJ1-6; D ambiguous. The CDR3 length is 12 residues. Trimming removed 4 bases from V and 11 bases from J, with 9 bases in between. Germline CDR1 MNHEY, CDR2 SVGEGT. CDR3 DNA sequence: TGTGCCAGCAGTTCCCCAGCTGCACCCCTCCACTTT. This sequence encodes CASSSPAAPLHF.

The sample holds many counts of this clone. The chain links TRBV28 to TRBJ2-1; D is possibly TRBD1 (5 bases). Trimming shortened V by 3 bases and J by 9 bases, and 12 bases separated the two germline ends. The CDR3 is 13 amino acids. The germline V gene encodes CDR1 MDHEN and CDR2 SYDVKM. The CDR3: CASSFVGDGEQFF. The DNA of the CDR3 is TGTGCCAGCAGTTTCGTAGGGGATGGTGAGCAGTTCTTC.

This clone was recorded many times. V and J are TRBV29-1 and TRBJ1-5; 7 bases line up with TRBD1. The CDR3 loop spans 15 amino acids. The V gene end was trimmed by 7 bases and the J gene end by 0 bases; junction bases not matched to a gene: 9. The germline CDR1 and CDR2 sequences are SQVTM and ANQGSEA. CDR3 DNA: TGCAGCGCTGTGACAGGGCGGGGTAGCAATCAGCCCCAGCATTTT. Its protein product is CSAVTGRGSNQPQHF.

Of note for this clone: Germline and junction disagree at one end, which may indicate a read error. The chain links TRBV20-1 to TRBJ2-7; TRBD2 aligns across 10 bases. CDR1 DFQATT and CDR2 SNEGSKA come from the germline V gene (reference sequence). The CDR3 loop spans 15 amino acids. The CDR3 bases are TGCCGTGCTAGAGACACGAGCGGGAGGGGGTACGAGCAGTACTTC. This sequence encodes CRARDTSGRGYEQYF.

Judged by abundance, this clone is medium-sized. CDR3 sequence (DNA): TGTGCCAGCAGTGATCCGGACGGACAGGGTGGGGAAGAGACCCAGTACTTC. It translates to CASSDPDGQGGEETQYF. This rearrangement joins TRBV2 to TRBJ2-5; 8 bases line up with TRBD1. The germline gives CDR1 SNHLY, CDR2 FYNNEI. The CDR3 runs to 17 residues. V shed 3 bases, J shed 3 bases, and the junction held 12 bases outside the gene matches.

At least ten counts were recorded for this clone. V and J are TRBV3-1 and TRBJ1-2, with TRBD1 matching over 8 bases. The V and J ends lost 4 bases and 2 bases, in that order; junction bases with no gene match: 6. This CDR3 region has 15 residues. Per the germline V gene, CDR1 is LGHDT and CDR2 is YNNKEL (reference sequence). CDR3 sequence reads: CASSPLYRGNYGYTF. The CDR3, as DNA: TGTGCCAGCAGCCCTCTCTACAGGGGGAACTATGGCTACACCTTC.

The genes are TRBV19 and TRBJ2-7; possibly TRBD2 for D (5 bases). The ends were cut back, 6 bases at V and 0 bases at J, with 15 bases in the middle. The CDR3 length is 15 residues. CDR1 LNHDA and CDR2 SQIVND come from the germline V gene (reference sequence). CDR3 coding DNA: TGTGCCAGTAGCCGGAAACCAACTAGCTCCTACGAGCAGTACTTC. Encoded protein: CASSRKPTSSYEQYF.

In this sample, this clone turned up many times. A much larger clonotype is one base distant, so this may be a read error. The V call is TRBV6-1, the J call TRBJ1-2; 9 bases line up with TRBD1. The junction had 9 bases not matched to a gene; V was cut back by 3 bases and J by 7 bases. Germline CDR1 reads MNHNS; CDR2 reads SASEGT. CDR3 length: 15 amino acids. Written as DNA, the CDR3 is TGTGCCAGCAGTGACGTCCGGACAGGGGAGGGTGGCTACACCTTC. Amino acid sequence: CASSDVRTGEGGYTF.

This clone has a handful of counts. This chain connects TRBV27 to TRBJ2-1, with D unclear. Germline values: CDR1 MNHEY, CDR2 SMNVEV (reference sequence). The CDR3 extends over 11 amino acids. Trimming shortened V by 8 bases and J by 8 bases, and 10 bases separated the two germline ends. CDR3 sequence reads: CASGPPHEQFF. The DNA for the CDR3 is TGTGCCAGCGGACCCCCCCATGAGCAGTTCTTC.

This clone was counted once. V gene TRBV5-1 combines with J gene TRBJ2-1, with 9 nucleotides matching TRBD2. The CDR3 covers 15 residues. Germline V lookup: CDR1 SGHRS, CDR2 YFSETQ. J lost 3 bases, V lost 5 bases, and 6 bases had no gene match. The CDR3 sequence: CASRIAGVGYNEQFF. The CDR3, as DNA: TGCGCCAGCAGAATAGCGGGAGTTGGCTACAATGAGCAGTTCTTC.

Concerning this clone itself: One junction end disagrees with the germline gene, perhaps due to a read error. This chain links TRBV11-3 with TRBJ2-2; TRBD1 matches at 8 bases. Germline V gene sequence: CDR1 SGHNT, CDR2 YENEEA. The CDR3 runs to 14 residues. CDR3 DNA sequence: TGTGCCAGCAGCCCCAGGGGGCGCAACGGGGGGCTGTTTTTT. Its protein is CASSPRGRNGGLFF. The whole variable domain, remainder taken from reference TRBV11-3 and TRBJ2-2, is EAGVVQSPRYKIIEKKQPVAFWCNPISGHNTLYWYLQNLGQGPELLIRYENEEAVDDSQLPKDRFSAERLKGVDSTLKIQPAELGDSAVYLCASSPRGRNGGLFFGEGSRLTVL.

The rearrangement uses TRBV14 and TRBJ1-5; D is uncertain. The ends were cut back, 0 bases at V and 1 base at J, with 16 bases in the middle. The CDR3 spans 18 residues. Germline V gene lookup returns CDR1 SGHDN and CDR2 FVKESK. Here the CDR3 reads CASSQDGYPSDSNQPQHF. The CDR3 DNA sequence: TGTGCCAGCAGCCAAGATGGGTACCCCTCAGACAGCAATCAGCCCCAGCATTTT.

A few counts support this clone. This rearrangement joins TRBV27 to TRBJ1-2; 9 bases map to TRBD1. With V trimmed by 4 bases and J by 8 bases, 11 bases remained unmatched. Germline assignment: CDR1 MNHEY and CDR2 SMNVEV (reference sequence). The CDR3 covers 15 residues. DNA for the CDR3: TGTGCCAGCAGTTCCCCGGGACAGGGAATGGACGGCTACACCTTC. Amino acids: CASSSPGQGMDGYTF.

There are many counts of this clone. The CDR3 DNA follows: TGTGCCACCAGCATAGGGAGATCCGGGGAGCTGTTTTTT. Translating it yields CATSIGRSGELFF. The chain couples TRBV15 to TRBJ2-2, with D possibly TRBD2 on 5 matching bases. Looked up from germline, CDR1 is LNHNV and CDR2 is YYDKDF (reference sequence). Trimming stripped 4 bases from V and 6 bases from J, with 9 bases between. The CDR3 has 13 residues.

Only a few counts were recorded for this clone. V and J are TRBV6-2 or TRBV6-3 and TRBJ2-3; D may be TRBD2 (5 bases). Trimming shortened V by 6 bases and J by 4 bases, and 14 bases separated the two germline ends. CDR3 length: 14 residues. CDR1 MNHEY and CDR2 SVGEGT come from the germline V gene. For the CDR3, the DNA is TGTGCCAGCAGCTACCCCGGGATTTCAGATACGCAGTATTTT. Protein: CASSYPGISDTQYF.

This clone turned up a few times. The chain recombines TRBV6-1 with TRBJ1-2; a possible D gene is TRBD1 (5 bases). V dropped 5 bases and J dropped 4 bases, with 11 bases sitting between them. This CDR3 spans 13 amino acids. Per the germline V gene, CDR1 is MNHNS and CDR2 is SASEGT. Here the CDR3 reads CASSKGRLYGYTF. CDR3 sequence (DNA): TGTGCCAGCAGTAAGGGACGGCTCTATGGCTACACCTTC.

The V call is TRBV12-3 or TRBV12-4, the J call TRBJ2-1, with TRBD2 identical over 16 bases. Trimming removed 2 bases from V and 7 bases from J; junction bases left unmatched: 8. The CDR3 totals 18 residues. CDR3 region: CASSLFSSGLAGGNEQFF. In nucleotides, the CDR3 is TGTGCCAGCAGTTTATTTTCGTCGGGACTAGCGGGAGGGAATGAGCAGTTCTTC.

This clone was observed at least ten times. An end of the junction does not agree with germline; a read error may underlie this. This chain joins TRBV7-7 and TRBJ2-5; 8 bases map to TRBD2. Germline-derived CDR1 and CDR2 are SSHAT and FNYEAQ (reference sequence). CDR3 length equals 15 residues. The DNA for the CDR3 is TGTGCTAGCAGCTTAGTAGCGGGGAATGTAGAGACCCAGTACTTC. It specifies CASSLVAGNVETQYF.

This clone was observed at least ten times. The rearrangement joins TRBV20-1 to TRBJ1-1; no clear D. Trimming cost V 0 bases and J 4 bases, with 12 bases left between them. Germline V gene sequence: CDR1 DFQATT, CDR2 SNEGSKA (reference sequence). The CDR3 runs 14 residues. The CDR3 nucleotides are TGCAGTGCTAGAGATCTCTGGGCGAGCACTGAAGCTTTCTTT. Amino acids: CSARDLWASTEAFF.

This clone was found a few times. The CDR3 nucleotides are TGTGCCAGCAGCTTAGTGGCAGGGGAGGTGAATTACGAGCAGTACTTC. Translating gives CASSLVAGEVNYEQYF. The V call is TRBV11-2, the J call TRBJ2-7; D tentatively fits TRBD1 or TRBD2 (6 bases each). Trimming pared 1 base from V and 4 bases from J, leaving 17 bases between. The CDR3 is made up of 16 amino acids. Looked up from germline, CDR1 is SGHAT and CDR2 is FQNNGV.

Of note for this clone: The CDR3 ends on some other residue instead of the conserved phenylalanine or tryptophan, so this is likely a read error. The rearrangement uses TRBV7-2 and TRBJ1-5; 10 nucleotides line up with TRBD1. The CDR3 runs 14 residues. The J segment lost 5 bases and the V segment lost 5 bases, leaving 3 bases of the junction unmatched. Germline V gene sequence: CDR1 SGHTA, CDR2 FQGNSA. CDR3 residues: CASSRTGGDQPQHL. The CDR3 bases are TGTGCCAGCAGCCGGACAGGGGGTGATCAGCCCCAGCATCTC.

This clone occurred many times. CDR3 nucleotide sequence: TGTGCCAGCGGAGGGACTAGCGGAAGTAACACCGGGGAGCTGTTTTTT. Encoded protein: CASGGTSGSNTGELFF. V and J are TRBV25-1 and TRBJ2-2, with 11 bases fitting TRBD2. Trimming at V came to 8 bases and at J to 2 bases, leaving 7 bases not matched to a gene. This CDR3 is built from 16 residues. From germline, CDR1 is MGHDK and CDR2 SYGVNS.

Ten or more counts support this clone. The CDR3 DNA follows: TGTGCCACCAGCATATGGGACAGGAATGAAAAACTGTTTTTT. Amino acids: CATSIWDRNEKLFF. The V gene is TRBV15, the J gene TRBJ1-4, with TRBD1 identical over 8 bases. From germline, CDR1 is LNHNV and CDR2 YYDKDF (reference sequence). V shed 4 bases, J shed 5 bases, and the junction held 3 bases outside the gene matches. The CDR3 consists of 14 residues.

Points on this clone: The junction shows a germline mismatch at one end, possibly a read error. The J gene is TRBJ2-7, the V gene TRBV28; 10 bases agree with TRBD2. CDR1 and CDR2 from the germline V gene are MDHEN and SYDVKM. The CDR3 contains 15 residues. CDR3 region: CASSAISGGWYEPYF. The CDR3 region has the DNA TGTGCCAGCAGTGCCATTAGCGGGGGGTGGTACGAGCCGTACTTC.

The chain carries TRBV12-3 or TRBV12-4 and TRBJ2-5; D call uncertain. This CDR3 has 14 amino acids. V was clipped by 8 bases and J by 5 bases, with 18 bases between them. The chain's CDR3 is CASGFLSPGETQYF. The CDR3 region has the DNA TGTGCCAGCGGCTTCTTGAGCCCTGGGGAGACCCAGTACTTC.